This passage covers 18 T cell receptor beta chains from one sample sequenced in a study of shared clonotypes between healthy human individuals. Assay used: immunoSEQ multiplex PCR; TCRdb lists only in-frame clones, some missing. Among around 1.6 million clones listed, around 98% were seen once. The specimen sequenced was naive CD4+ T cells sorted from blood. Subset noted: CD45RA+ positively selected. These TCRs come from a man aged 30 to 39 in good health.

Concerning this clone: The identical CDR3 is also encoded by other nucleotide sequences in the sample. The chain is built from TRBV28 and TRBJ1-3; D is uncertain. The CDR3 is 12 residues long. Looked up from germline, CDR1 is MDHEN and CDR2 is SYDVKM. V lost 2 bases, J lost 4 bases, and 3 bases lay in between. CDR3 sequence: CASSLSGNTIYF. As DNA, the CDR3 is TGTGCCAGCAGTTTAAGCGGAAACACCATATATTTT.

The chain is built from TRBV5-6 and TRBJ2-7; no reliable D call. V was shortened by 3 bases and J by 3 bases, with 13 bases between the two germline ends. This CDR3 has 14 residues. Germline-derived CDR1 and CDR2 are SGHDT and YYEEEE. This CDR3 reads CASSSIEVSYEQYF. DNA for the CDR3: TGTGCCAGCAGCTCAATAGAGGTTAGCTACGAGCAGTACTTC.

The chain has TRBV7-2 and TRBJ2-7, with D perhaps matching TRBD1 (7 bases). V was clipped by 6 bases and J by 9 bases, with 24 bases between them. The CDR3 has 15 residues. Germline V gene sequence: CDR1 SGHTA, CDR2 FQGNSA. CDR3 DNA sequence: TGTGCCAGCAGTTTGCCCGGGACAGCTAGCGACCGGCAGTACTTC. Its protein product is CASSLPGTASDRQYF.

The chain links TRBV5-1 to TRBJ1-1; 7 bases line up with TRBD1. The germline V gene has CDR1 SGHRS and CDR2 YFSETQ. V shed 4 bases, J shed 1 base, and the junction held 4 bases outside the gene matches. The CDR3 extends over 14 amino acids. The CDR3: CASSTGQENTEAFF. The CDR3 coding sequence is TGCGCCAGCAGCACTGGACAGGAGAACACTGAAGCTTTCTTT.

V is TRBV28 and J is TRBJ2-2; unclear D gene. Trimming took 4 bases from V and 7 from J, leaving 10 bases between them. The CDR3 loop spans 13 amino acids. The V gene's germline CDR1 is MDHEN and CDR2 SYDVKM. The CDR3 coding sequence is TGTGCCAGCAGTTCCCCCGTCCTCGGGGAGCTGTTTTTT. This encodes CASSSPVLGELFF.

A single count supports this clone. This chain connects TRBV6-1 to TRBJ1-5, with 8 bases aligning to TRBD1. The ends lost 4 bases at V and 3 bases at J; junction bases unmatched: 5. The CDR3 is made up of 15 amino acids. Per the germline V gene, CDR1 is MNHNS and CDR2 is SASEGT. CDR3 nucleotides: TGTGCCAGCAGTGTTTCGACAGGGGACAATCAGCCCCAGCATTTT. Translated: CASSVSTGDNQPQHF.

This chain connects TRBV5-1 to TRBJ2-7; either TRBD1 or TRBD2 may supply D (5 bases each). V lost 3 bases and J 1 base, leaving 17 bases between the germline ends. This CDR3 spans 16 amino acids. The germline gives CDR1 SGHRS, CDR2 YFSETQ. In nucleotides, the CDR3 is TGCGCCAGCAGCTCCCTGGGACCACTCCTTTCCTACGAGCAGTACTTC. The encoded protein is CASSSLGPLLSYEQYF.

Points on this clone: Other DNA sequences in this specimen translate into the identical CDR3. This chain connects TRBV9 to TRBJ2-7, with a tentative D call TRBD2 (6 bases). The V and J ends lost 4 bases and 0 bases respectively, with 8 bases between them. The CDR3 spans 13 residues. Germline V CDR1 and CDR2: SGDLS, YYNGEE. The CDR3 protein is CASSRDSSYEQYF. The CDR3 DNA follows: TGTGCCAGCAGCCGGGACTCCTCCTACGAGCAGTACTTC.

The chain joins TRBV2 to TRBJ1-1; possibly TRBD1 for D (6 bases). The CDR3 sequence is 12 residues long. Trimming took off 6 bases at V and 5 bases at J, with 10 bases between the two ends. CDR1 is SNHLY, CDR2 FYNNEI, per germline. CDR3 coding DNA: TGTGCCAGCAGACAGGGACGGACTGAAGCTTTCTTT. Amino acids: CASRQGRTEAFF.

The V call is TRBV7-2, the J call TRBJ1-5, with a tentative D call TRBD1 (5 bases). Germline loops: CDR1 SGHTA, CDR2 FQGNSA. V shed 2 bases and J shed 0 bases, with 8 bases lying between them. The CDR3 is 15 amino acids. CDR3 DNA sequence: TGTGCCAGCAGCTTACAGGGTCCTAGCAATCAGCCCCAGCATTTT. Its protein product is CASSLQGPSNQPQHF.

The rearrangement links TRBV29-1 to TRBJ2-1, with D tentatively TRBD1 (6 bases). With 6 bases removed from V and 0 bases from J, the gap between germline ends came to 12 bases. The germline CDR1 and CDR2 sequences are SQVTM and ANQGSEA. This CDR3 region has 14 residues. The CDR3 is CSVNREGSYNEQFF. The CDR3 DNA is TGCAGCGTGAACAGGGAAGGCTCCTACAATGAGCAGTTCTTC.

The gene calls are TRBV19 and TRBJ2-2; 9 positions agree with TRBD1. Per the germline V gene, CDR1 is LNHDA and CDR2 is SQIVND (reference sequence). The CDR3 extends over 14 amino acids. Trimming removed 7 bases from V and 5 bases from J; junction bases left unmatched: 5. CDR3 in DNA: TGTGCCAGTACGAGGACAGGGGAAACCGGGGAGCTGTTTTTT. Its protein is CASTRTGETGELFF.

The chain uses TRBV7-9 and TRBJ2-3, with TRBD2 identical over 11 bases. CDR1 is SEHNR, CDR2 FQNEAQ, per germline (reference sequence). J was trimmed by 5 bases and V by 5 bases; bases with no gene match: 9. The CDR3 runs 16 residues. DNA for the CDR3: TGTGCCAGCAGCCCCCTAGCGGGAGGAGAGGAAGATACGCAGTATTTT. It translates to CASSPLAGGEEDTQYF.

The CDR3 sequence is CASSVRGLAGDRVYNEQFF. In DNA form, the CDR3 reads TGTGCCAGCAGCGTTCGGGGACTAGCGGGAGATCGGGTCTACAATGAGCAGTTCTTC. V gene TRBV9 combines with J gene TRBJ2-1; 14 nucleotides line up with TRBD2. The CDR3 covers 19 residues. V trimming: 2 bases; J trimming: 3 bases; junction bases outside the gene matches: 10. Looked up from germline, CDR1 is SGDLS and CDR2 is YYNGEE.

V and J are TRBV7-2 and TRBJ1-3; D is undetermined. Germline values: CDR1 SGHTA, CDR2 FQGNSA. The CDR3 has 15 residues. The germline V and J ends were trimmed by 1 base and 5 bases, with 12 bases remaining between them. The CDR3 bases are TGTGCCAGCAGCTTAGGGGTAGACCGCCGAAACACCATATATTTT. Protein sequence: CASSLGVDRRNTIYF.

The rearrangement uses TRBV5-1 and TRBJ2-7, with D tentatively TRBD1 or TRBD2 (5 bases each). V was shortened by 3 bases and J by 2 bases, with 15 bases between the two germline ends. The CDR3 sequence is 15 residues long. Germline CDR1 and CDR2: SGHRS and YFSETQ. The CDR3 nucleotides read TGCGCCAGCAGCTCGGGGACCTTTGAAACCTACGAGCAGTACTTC. Its protein product is CASSSGTFETYEQYF.

The chain uses TRBV11-3 and TRBJ2-2; D remains ambiguous. V was shortened by 8 bases and J by 1 base, with 8 bases between the two germline ends. The CDR3 has 13 amino acids. Germline CDR1 is SGHNT and CDR2 is YENEEA. This CDR3 reads CASRKRNTGELFF. CDR3 nucleotides: TGTGCCAGCCGTAAAAGGAACACCGGGGAGCTGTTTTTT.

V usage is TRBV19 and J usage is TRBJ2-2; D may be TRBD1 (6 bases). This CDR3 region has 17 residues. Germline V gene lookup returns CDR1 LNHDA and CDR2 SQIVND (reference sequence). V lost 5 bases to trimming and J lost 2 bases, with 18 bases between them. Here the CDR3 DNA reads TGTGCCAGTAGTGTCGTCCCCCCAGGGGCCAACACCGGGGAGCTGTTTTTT. Protein: CASSVVPPGANTGELFF.